The 21 T cell receptor beta chains below were found in one sample sequenced in a study of technical replicates of blood from a handful of donors. Assay: immunoSEQ multiplex PCR; the TCRdb copy retains only in-frame clones and omits some. The sample includes some 66,000 clones, approximately 87% seen only once; the top ten take 3.5% to 5%. The source material was PBMCs. These receptors were taken from a human donor in good health. Some clones in this sample may be carry-over from other donors' samples.

This clone was counted a single time. The gene calls are TRBV2 and TRBJ1-4; D is uncertain. CDR1 is SNHLY and CDR2 is FYNNEI in the germline V gene. The CDR3 runs to 11 residues. V was cut by 11 bases and J by 4 bases, with 8 bases left in between. DNA of the CDR3: TGTGCCCTCCGTTTTAATGAAAAACTGTTTTTT. Amino acids: CALRFNEKLFF. Together with reference TRBV2 and TRBJ1-4, the CDR3 gives the full variable domain: EPEVTQTPSHQVTQMGQEVILRCVPISNHLYFYWYRQILGQKVEFLVSFYNNEISEKSEIFDDQFSVERPDGSNFTLKIRSTKLEDSAMYFCALRFNEKLFFGSGTQLSVL.

This chain uses TRBV11-2 with TRBJ2-7; TRBD2 matches at 9 bases. V gave up 3 bases and J gave up 4 bases; unmatched junction bases: 4. CDR1 is SGHAT and CDR2 is FQNNGV in the germline V gene. The CDR3 length is 14 residues. DNA of the CDR3: TGTGCCAGCAGCTTTGGCGCGGGAGGGTACGAGCAGTACTTC. It specifies CASSFGAGGYEQYF.

The CDR3 DNA sequence: TGTGCCAGCTCGCCCGTTCCGGGACAGGGGACTAACTATGGCTACACCTTC. The encoded protein is CASSPVPGQGTNYGYTF. The chain combines TRBV18 with TRBJ1-2; 10 bases match TRBD1. The CDR3 is 17 amino acids. Per the germline V gene, CDR1 is KGHSH and CDR2 is LQKENI. After removal of 6 bases from V and 0 bases from J, the junction contained 10 bases not matched to a gene.

This chain's CDR3 is CASSASGDNTGELFF. As DNA, the CDR3 is TGCGCCAGCAGTGCCAGCGGGGATAACACCGGGGAGCTGTTTTTT. This chain links TRBV5-1 with TRBJ2-2; 7 bases fit TRBD2. The CDR3 length is 15 residues. V was pared by 5 bases and J by 2 bases, with 6 bases of the junction left unmatched. Germline V CDR1 and CDR2: SGHRS, YFSETQ.

This clone came up once. The genes are TRBV6-5 and TRBJ2-7; 7 bases are a match to TRBD1. The CDR3 is 15 amino acids. Unmatched junction bases numbered 7, after V lost 5 bases and J lost 0 bases. Germline V gene lookup returns CDR1 MNHEY and CDR2 SVGAGI. CDR3 DNA sequence: TGTGCCAGCAGTAGACAGGGCGCAAGCTCCTACGAGCAGTACTTC. Translating gives CASSRQGASSYEQYF.

The rearrangement uses TRBV15 and TRBJ1-6, with TRBD1 as a possible D gene (5 bases). Germline assignment: CDR1 LNHNV and CDR2 YYDKDF (reference sequence). Deletions cut 5 bases from V and 9 bases from J, with 20 bases between. The CDR3 runs 16 residues. The CDR3 nucleotides read TGTGCCACCAGCTCAAGCGACAGAGACGCTCCTTCACCCCTCCACTTT. As protein: CATSSSDRDAPSPLHF. Based on the CDR3 plus reference TRBV15 and TRBJ1-6, the full variable domain is DAMVIQNPRYQVTQFGKPVTLSCSQTLNHNVMYWYQQKSSQAPKLLFHYYDKDFNNEADTPDNFQSRRPNTSFCFLDIRSPGLGDTAMYLCATSSSDRDAPSPLHFGNGTRLTVT.

This clone was seen a single time. This chain links TRBV7-6 with TRBJ2-2; 13 nucleotides agree with TRBD2. Germline V lookup: CDR1 SGHVS, CDR2 FNYEAQ. The CDR3 has 16 residues. With V trimmed by 4 bases and J by 4 bases, 3 bases remained unmatched. The CDR3 loop reads CASSSGLAGPTGELFF. CDR3 bases: TGTGCCAGCAGCTCGGGACTAGCGGGGCCCACCGGGGAGCTGTTTTTT.

This sequence joins TRBV5-1 and TRBJ2-5; 8 bases agree with TRBD2. The CDR3 has 14 residues. Looked up from germline, CDR1 is SGHRS and CDR2 is YFSETQ. V was pared by 2 bases and J by 1 base, with 1 base of the junction left unmatched. The CDR3 loop reads CASSFTSGQETQYF. For the CDR3, the DNA is TGCGCCAGCAGCTTCACTAGCGGCCAAGAGACCCAGTACTTC.

CDR3 in amino acids: CASSLGPGDTDTQYF. In nucleotides, the CDR3 is TGTGCCAGCAGCTTAGGTCCGGGGGACACAGATACGCAGTATTTT. The chain couples TRBV7-3 to TRBJ2-3, with a possible D match to TRBD2 (6 bases). Germline V lookup: CDR1 SGHTA, CDR2 FQGTGA. The V end lost 2 bases, the J end lost 2 bases, and 11 bases lay between the germline ends. This CDR3 comprises 15 residues.

CDR3 loop: CASSELGQIYEKLFF. CDR3 sequence (DNA): TGTGCCAGCAGTGAGTTGGGACAGATTTATGAAAAACTGTTTTTT. This rearrangement joins TRBV2 to TRBJ1-4; 7 positions match TRBD1. The CDR3 contains 15 residues. Losses at the gene ends were 3 bases for V and 6 bases for J; bases not matched to a gene: 7. Germline V gives CDR1 SNHLY, CDR2 FYNNEI. Supplemented by reference TRBV2 and TRBJ1-4, the full variable domain reads EPEVTQTPSHQVTQMGQEVILRCVPISNHLYFYWYRQILGQKVEFLVSFYNNEISEKSEIFDDQFSVERPDGSNFTLKIRSTKLEDSAMYFCASSELGQIYEKLFFGSGTQLSVL.

V gene TRBV25-1 combines with J gene TRBJ1-2, with a weak D call TRBD1 (6 bases). Trimming stripped 0 bases from V and 4 bases from J, with 12 bases between. The CDR3 is 15 residues long. CDR1 MGHDK and CDR2 SYGVNS come from the germline V gene. The CDR3 here is CASSEYRGGTYGYTF. The CDR3 DNA reads as TGTGCCAGCAGTGAATATAGGGGGGGCACCTATGGCTACACCTTC.

The rearrangement links TRBV19 to TRBJ2-3; D gene ambiguous. V shed 0 bases and J shed 2 bases, with 6 bases lying between them. This CDR3 has 14 amino acids. Germline CDR1 and CDR2: LNHDA and SQIVND (reference sequence). In nucleotides, the CDR3 is TGTGCCAGTAGTATAGATCTAGTCACAGATACGCAGTATTTT. Its protein is CASSIDLVTDTQYF. Full variable domain (remainder filled in from reference TRBV19 and TRBJ2-3): DGGITQSPKYLFRKEGQNVTLSCEQNLNHDAMYWYRQDPGQGLRLIYYSQIVNDFQKGDIAEGYSVSREKKESFPLTVTSAQKNPTAFYLCASSIDLVTDTQYFGPGTRLTVL.

The V gene is TRBV7-2, the J gene TRBJ2-7; 12 positions match TRBD2. J gave up 6 bases and V 1 base, and 7 bases lay outside the gene matches. Germline values: CDR1 SGHTA, CDR2 FQGNSA. CDR3 size: 16 residues. The DNA of the CDR3 is TGTGCCAGCAGCTTAGGTCTAGCGGGAGGGCAGGGCGAGCAGTACTTC. It specifies CASSLGLAGGQGEQYF.

The rearrangement joins TRBV10-3 to TRBJ1-2; 11 positions agree with TRBD1. Germline assignment: CDR1 ENHRY and CDR2 SYGVKD. V gave up 8 bases and J gave up 7 bases; unmatched junction bases: 3. CDR3 length: 12 residues. Here the CDR3 reads CAIGTGGVGYTF. In DNA, the CDR3 is TGTGCCATCGGGACAGGGGGGGTTGGCTACACCTTC.

The CDR3 reads CASSDPLGRETQYF. Here the CDR3 DNA reads TGTGCCAGCAGCGACCCGCTGGGGAGAGAGACCCAGTACTTC. The chain combines TRBV7-9 with TRBJ2-5; maybe TRBD2 (5 bases). V was clipped by 5 bases and J by 4 bases, with 14 bases between them. Germline loops: CDR1 SEHNR, CDR2 FQNEAQ (reference sequence). The CDR3 is 14 amino acids.

This rearrangement joins TRBV5-1 to TRBJ2-2; 12 positions agree with TRBD2. Germline assignment: CDR1 SGHRS and CDR2 YFSETQ. This CDR3 has 18 amino acids. The V segment lost 0 bases and the J segment 1 base; nucleotides outside the gene matches: 4. CDR3 region: CASSLESSGRGNTGELFF. The CDR3 DNA reads TGCGCCAGCAGCTTGGAGTCTAGCGGGAGGGGGAACACCGGGGAGCTGTTTTTT.

The table lists this clone with a count of one. The chain couples TRBV10-3 to TRBJ2-1; 9 positions match TRBD2. CDR1 and CDR2 (germline): ENHRY, SYGVKD. Unmatched junction bases numbered 8, after V lost 10 bases and J lost 4 bases. CDR3 length: 14 residues. The CDR3: CASSRTSDYNEQFF. The CDR3 DNA sequence: TGTGCCAGCAGCCGGACTAGCGATTACAATGAGCAGTTCTTC.

The chain joins TRBV18 to TRBJ2-5, with a tentative D call TRBD2 (5 bases). The CDR3 is 16 amino acids. V was clipped by 3 bases and J by 4 bases, with 18 bases between them. Germline lookup yields CDR1 KGHSH and CDR2 LQKENI. CDR3 nucleotides: TGTGCCAGCTCACCGCTGCAGGAGGAGGTATTAGAGACCCAGTACTTC. This sequence encodes CASSPLQEEVLETQYF.

The table lists this clone with a few counts. The J gene is TRBJ1-1, the V gene TRBV29-1; possible D gene TRBD1, 6 bases. The CDR3 has 15 residues. Germline CDR1 SQVTM, CDR2 ANQGSEA. Deletions cut 3 bases from V and 5 bases from J, with 19 bases between. The CDR3 loop is CSVDMGAQTRTEAFF. CDR3 DNA: TGCAGCGTTGACATGGGGGCCCAAACGCGGACTGAAGCTTTCTTT.

The V and J genes are TRBV30 and TRBJ2-3; 8 positions match TRBD1. This CDR3 region has 15 residues. Germline CDR1 reads GTSNPN; CDR2 reads SVGIG (reference sequence). Trimming cost V 0 bases and J 4 bases; bases outside gene matches: 6. CDR3 nucleotide sequence: TGTGCCTGGAGTGTAGGGACAGGTGGGGCAGATACGCAGTATTTT. The encoded protein is CAWSVGTGGADTQYF.

The V gene is TRBV28, the J gene TRBJ1-2, with 7 positions matching TRBD1. Trimming cost V 5 bases and J 8 bases; bases outside gene matches: 8. The germline V gene has CDR1 MDHEN and CDR2 SYDVKM. There are 13 residues in the CDR3. The CDR3 DNA reads as TGTGCCAGCAGTACCGAGGGGGCGGGCGGCTACACCTTC. This gives the protein CASSTEGAGGYTF.